The 9 T cell receptor beta chains presented below share a single source sample, sequenced in a study of blood T cell repertoires in COVID-19. Clones were read by immunoSEQ multiplex PCR, and TCRdb kept only the in-frame ones, dropping some. In the table there are just under 150,000 clones, 84% of which are singletons. The sequenced material came from peripheral blood. These TCRs come from a human donor in a cohort sampled during active COVID-19.

V gene TRBV10-1 combines with J gene TRBJ2-1; a possible D gene is TRBD2 (5 bases). Germline loops: CDR1 WNHNN, CDR2 SYGVQD (reference sequence). The CDR3 runs 18 residues. The V end lost 8 bases, the J end lost 0 bases, and 23 bases lay between the germline ends. The CDR3, as DNA: TGCGCCAGCCCTTCTCGCGGAGGTTGCGCTACCTCCTACAATGAGCAGTTCTTC. This gives the protein CASPSRGGCATSYNEQFF.

CDR3 sequence (DNA): TGTGCCTGGAGTGTACAGTACGAGCAGTACTTC. Translating gives CAWSVQYEQYF. V is TRBV30 and J is TRBJ2-7; D is undetermined. From germline, CDR1 is GTSNPN and CDR2 SVGIG (reference sequence). Trimming removed 0 bases at V and 4 bases at J, with 4 bases between. The CDR3 is 11 residues long.

V and J are TRBV10-3 and TRBJ1-1; 7 bases are shared with TRBD1. CDR1 ENHRY and CDR2 SYGVKD come from the germline V gene. After removal of 1 base from V and 3 bases from J, the junction contained 2 bases not matched to a gene. CDR3 size: 14 residues. The CDR3 bases are TGTGCCATCAGTGAGTTTCAGGGGGACACTGAAGCTTTCTTT. Translation gives CAISEFQGDTEAFF.

This clone came up a few times. The gene calls are TRBV2 and TRBJ1-3; 8 positions match TRBD1. V was pared by 5 bases and J by 6 bases, with 9 bases of the junction left unmatched. This CDR3 spans 15 amino acids. Germline CDR1 and CDR2: SNHLY and FYNNEI. The CDR3 protein is CASSYDRGRENTIYF. DNA of the CDR3: TGTGCCAGCAGTTACGACAGGGGTCGAGAAAACACCATATATTTT.

This chain uses TRBV5-1 with TRBJ1-6, with a weak D call TRBD1 (5 bases). Germline lookup yields CDR1 SGHRS and CDR2 YFSETQ. CDR3 length: 14 amino acids. Trimming took 4 bases from V and 4 from J, leaving 9 bases between them. The CDR3 coding sequence is TGCGCCAGCAGCCAAGACAGTTATAATTCACCCCTCCACTTT. It translates to CASSQDSYNSPLHF. Based on the CDR3 plus reference TRBV5-1 and TRBJ1-6, the full variable domain is KAGVTQTPRYLIKTRGQQVTLSCSPISGHRSVSWYQQTPGQGLQFLFEYFSETQRNKGNFPGRFSGRQFSNSRSEMNVSTLELGDSALYLCASSQDSYNSPLHFGNGTRLTVT.

The gene calls are TRBV6-5 and TRBJ1-5; no firm D call. Germline V gene data show CDR1 as MNHEY and CDR2 as SVGAGI. Trimming took 6 bases from V and 0 from J, leaving 9 bases between them. The CDR3 sequence is 14 residues long. The DNA for the CDR3 is TGTGCCAGCAGGGAGACGGGTAGCAATCAGCCCCAGCATTTT. Amino acids: CASRETGSNQPQHF.

This chain joins TRBV24-1 and TRBJ2-1; TRBD1 might be the D (5 bases). This CDR3 has 13 amino acids. From germline, CDR1 is KGHDR and CDR2 SFDVKD. V gave up 4 bases and J gave up 7 bases, with 10 bases separating them. CDR3 in amino acids: CATSDLDSNEQFF. The CDR3 nucleotides are TGTGCCACCAGTGACCTCGACAGTAATGAGCAGTTCTTC.

The CDR3 nucleotides read TGTGCCAGCAGCGTAGGCCAGCGGGCCACCTACAATGAGCAGTTCTTC. Translating it yields CASSVGQRATYNEQFF. The chain combines TRBV9 with TRBJ2-1; D might be TRBD2 (6 bases). V dropped 0 bases and J dropped 2 bases, with 12 bases sitting between them. Per the germline V gene, CDR1 is SGDLS and CDR2 is YYNGEE. There are 16 residues in the CDR3. Full variable domain (missing parts from reference TRBV9 and TRBJ2-1): DSGVTQTPKHLITATGQRVTLRCSPRSGDLSVYWYQQSLDQGLQFLIQYYNGEERAKGNILERFSAQQFPDLHSELNLSSLELGDSALYFCASSVGQRATYNEQFFGPGTRLTVL.

CDR3 in amino acids: CASSSGQYEKLFF. Written as DNA, the CDR3 is TGTGCCAGCAGCTCGGGACAGTATGAAAAACTGTTTTTT. The chain is built from TRBV7-9 and TRBJ1-4; 7 nucleotides line up with TRBD1. There are 13 residues in the CDR3. V lost 4 bases, J lost 6 bases, and 2 bases stayed unmatched. Germline loops: CDR1 SEHNR, CDR2 FQNEAQ (reference sequence).